This T cell receptor (beta chain) was documented in a study of neurological immune-mediated disorders (dated by TCRdb to about 2019). Background for the entire study: Among the roughly 34 multiple sclerosis patients, relapsing-remitting MS was present in around 31 and secondary progressive MS was present in 3. The study compared peripheral blood TCR-beta repertoires of HTLV-I-associated myelopathy (HAM/TSP) patients, multiple sclerosis patients and healthy controls using UMI-based sequencing. The 95 to 120 TCR-beta libraries included longitudinal samples, technical triplicates and paired sorted CD4+ and CD8+ T-cell subsets alongside PBMC samples. The cohort included about 70 subjects: about 14 with HAM/TSP, approximately 34 with multiple sclerosis, and roughly 20 healthy controls.

Unsorted PBMC libraries were generated from 2 million PBMCs stored in RNAlater at -80 °C until RNA extraction. Multiple sclerosis patients were enrolled in a US clinical protocol under which disease progression was evaluated by magnetic resonance imaging. Peripheral blood underwent Ficoll-Hypaque density gradient centrifugation to isolate PBMCs, which were then cryopreserved in liquid nitrogen. This clonotype appeared many times. The antigen this receptor binds is unknown. There are no base qualities to consult, and no much larger clone falls within one base. cDNA was synthesized by template-switch 5'RACE using a primer carrying a 10-nucleotide random unique molecular identifier by which each TCR transcript was tagged. Every sequencing run covered 15-18 subjects and yielded more than 200 million TCR-beta sequences. Total RNA was extracted with the RNeasy kit. TCR-beta VDJ regions were amplified with primers for the TCR constant region and the 5'RACE anchor, using the KAPA Real-time Library Amplification kit. A first PCR added sample indexes and Illumina adaptors, after which a second PCR increased the library yield. After Ampure bead purification, the roughly 650 bp TCR product was size-selected on a 2% E-gel SizeSelection system. Before pooling, libraries had their quality checked on a Bioanalyzer, their concentration measured with Qubit, and their quantity determined with the Kapa Library Quantification kit. Paired-end 2 x 150 bp sequencing of the libraries was performed on an Illumina HiSeq 2500. To increase sequence diversity, about 25-30% phiX was spiked into each library pool. The authors' analysis ran thus. The quality-filtered reads were processed with the UMI-based MiGEC pipeline, whose error correction step removed more than 80% of the raw TCR sequences. IMGT germline references were used for alignment of VDJ genes, and clonotypes were defined by a unique CDR3 amino acid sequence together with V-J genes. Clonal expansion, Shannon diversity and CDR3 relatedness were evaluated with VDJtools (CalcPairwiseDistances, ClusterSamples), while phylogenetic trees were built in CLCbio workbench. Clones with at least 8 unique UMIs were defined as expanded, with this threshold being based on coefficient-of-variation modelling across technical triplicates. The public sequencing data were trimmed at Q25 with fastp and processed into clonotypes with MiXCR by TCRdb, which kept only in-frame beta chains. Rows are unified per CDR3 protein, each entry keeping the most common DNA and genes. The V and J calls and clone size are TCRdb's, not the authors'. In this sample the table shows about 62,000 distinct CDR3 sequences, approximately 3.7% of which occur a single time. The ten largest clonotypes hold 2.2% of the sample.

What the research found in general, with its limitations: TCR clonal expansion was highest in HAM/TSP patients and lowest in MS patients, with MS patients falling below even healthy controls. Across subjects, expanded clones never shared an identical CDR3 amino acid sequence, which suggests that the TCR-beta repertoires in every group were private. The MS cluster was not associated with any clinical or MRI features, and the authors stated that larger cohorts are needed. Phylogenetic analysis grouped repertoires from 18 of 34 MS patients into a cluster of related CDR3 sequences, suggesting a possible repertoire-level signature.

At the junction V is shortened by 3 bases and J by 0 bases; bases outside the gene matches: 7. Spanning cysteine to phenylalanine, the CDR3 consists of 18 amino acids. Only CDR3 DNA is held: 54 bases, read in frame from base 1. Based on the germline V gene (reference sequence), the CDR1 and CDR2 sequences are DFQATT and SNEGSKA. The sequenced sample was PBMCs. The sequence links TRBV20-1 to TRBJ2-6; 11 nucleotides in the junction match TRBD1. The TCR was taken from a woman between 45 and 60 years old with multiple sclerosis. The nucleotides read TGCAGTGCTAGGACGGACAGGGGGCCGAGCTCTGGGGCCAACGTCCTGACTTTC. It translates to CSARTDRGPSSGANVLTF.